The 23 T cell receptor beta chains below were found in one sample sequenced in a study of OX40 agonist ivuxolimab in advanced cancers. Using immunoSEQ multiplex PCR, the repertoire was profiled, and TCRdb retains in-frame clones only, with some absent. The sample has about 62,000 clones, approximately 82% seen once; the top ten hold 2.4%. Here the sequenced sample was CD4+ or CD8+ T cells sorted from blood, taken in a trial of the OX40 agonist ivuxolimab. These TCRs come from an adult with an advanced solid tumor such as melanoma, head and neck, liver or kidney cancer.

The V gene is TRBV9, the J gene TRBJ1-1, with D uncertain. Germline loops: CDR1 SGDLS, CDR2 YYNGEE. V lost 0 bases to trimming and J lost 2 bases, with 8 bases between them. The CDR3 spans 14 residues. The CDR3 coding sequence is TGTGCCAGCAGCGTAGCTCAGAAAAACACTGAAGCTTTCTTT. Protein product: CASSVAQKNTEAFF.

The rearrangement joins TRBV6-6 to TRBJ2-5; D gene unclear. V dropped 2 bases and J dropped 1 base, with 8 bases sitting between them. The length of the CDR3 is 14 residues. Germline V lookup: CDR1 MNHNY, CDR2 SVGAGI (reference sequence). The CDR3 protein is CASSYPLGQETQYF. DNA for the CDR3: TGTGCCAGCAGTTACCCCCTTGGCCAAGAGACCCAGTACTTC.

In this sample, this clone turned up once. The chain joins TRBV21-1 to TRBJ2-2. TRBV21-1 has pseudogene status. CDR3 length: 11 amino acids. The DNA of the CDR3 is TGTGCCAGCAGCGTCGGAGGGGAGCTGTTTTTT. Protein product: CASSVGGELFF.

CDR3 nucleotides: TGTGCCAGCAGCCCCGGACTAGAGGGCACAGATACGCAGTATTTT. It translates to CASSPGLEGTDTQYF. The chain uses TRBV14 and TRBJ2-3; 7 nucleotides line up with TRBD2. Germline CDR1 SGHDN, CDR2 FVKESK. CDR3 size: 15 residues. J gave up 1 base and V 4 bases, and 5 bases lay outside the gene matches. Full variable domain (rest looked up from reference TRBV14 and TRBJ2-3): EAGVTQFPSHSVIEKGQTVTLRCDPISGHDNLYWYRRVMGKEIKFLLHFVKESKQDESGMPNNRFLAERTGGTYSTLKVQPAELEDSGVYFCASSPGLEGTDTQYFGPGTRLTVL.

The rearrangement links TRBV19 to TRBJ1-2; 9 bases are a match to TRBD1. Germline lookup yields CDR1 LNHDA and CDR2 SQIVND (reference sequence). V shed 4 bases and J 4 bases; nucleotides not matched to a gene: 10. CDR3 length equals 16 residues. CDR3 sequence (DNA): TGTGCCAGTAGTACTATGTCCGGGACAGGGTCCTATGGCTACACCTTC. The encoded protein is CASSTMSGTGSYGYTF.

This clone was seen only once. The rearrangement joins TRBV27 to TRBJ1-1; D may be TRBD1 (5 bases). The CDR3 totals 13 residues. In germline, CDR1 is MNHEY, CDR2 SMNVEV (reference sequence). V dropped 5 bases and J dropped 11 bases, with 18 bases sitting between them. This CDR3 reads CASSQYATVWAFF. DNA for the CDR3: TGTGCCAGCAGTCAATATGCGACAGTGTGGGCTTTCTTT.

The rearrangement links TRBV5-1 to TRBJ1-1; 8 nucleotides line up with TRBD1. V shed 2 bases, J shed 0 bases, and the junction held 3 bases outside the gene matches. Germline CDR1 reads SGHRS; CDR2 reads YFSETQ. There are 15 residues in the CDR3. The CDR3 coding sequence is TGCGCCAGCAGCTTCCCAGGGGGCATGAACACTGAAGCTTTCTTT. Protein: CASSFPGGMNTEAFF.

The rearrangement joins TRBV7-9 to TRBJ2-7; 9 bases match TRBD2. CDR1 is SEHNR, CDR2 FQNEAQ, per germline (reference sequence). V lost 3 bases, J lost 5 bases, and 2 bases stayed unmatched. CDR3 size: 13 residues. Here the CDR3 DNA reads TGTGCCAGCAGCTTTGCGGGGGGGGACGAGCAGTACTTC. This translates into CASSFAGGDEQYF.

The J gene is TRBJ1-5, the V gene TRBV5-1, with TRBD1 matching 8 bases. The ends lost 0 bases at V and 4 bases at J; junction bases unmatched: 0. CDR1 SGHRS and CDR2 YFSETQ come from the germline V gene. CDR3 length: 14 amino acids. The DNA of the CDR3 is TGCGCCAGCAGCTTGGGGGACAGGAATCAGCCCCAGCATTTT. Translation: CASSLGDRNQPQHF.

This chain joins TRBV2 and TRBJ2-2; TRBD2 agrees at 10 bases. Germline lookup yields CDR1 SNHLY and CDR2 FYNNEI. V shed 10 bases and J 2 bases; nucleotides not matched to a gene: 4. The CDR3 spans 14 residues. The CDR3 DNA sequence: TGTGCCATTCAGCGGGGGGGAAACACCGGGGAGCTGTTTTTT. Translating gives CAIQRGGNTGELFF.

This clone was observed once. The rearrangement links TRBV4-1 to TRBJ1-2, with 7 bases aligning to TRBD1. The J segment lost 6 bases and the V segment lost 2 bases, leaving 3 bases of the junction unmatched. This CDR3 has 13 residues. The germline CDR1 and CDR2 sequences are MGHRA and YSYEKL. The DNA for the CDR3 is TGCGCCAGCAGCCAATACGACAGGGATGGCTACACCTTC. It translates to CASSQYDRDGYTF.

J is TRBJ1-2 and V is TRBV2; TRBD1 might be the D (5 bases). Germline values: CDR1 SNHLY, CDR2 FYNNEI. V was pared by 7 bases and J by 1 base, with 16 bases between. CDR3 length: 15 residues. CDR3 bases: TGTGCCAGCAAATCTGACAGCGGAGGTAACTATGGCTACACCTTC. Translated, it gives CASKSDSGGNYGYTF.

A word on this clone: At the DNA level, this CDR3 is encoded by other sequences in the same sample as well. V gene TRBV7-2 combines with J gene TRBJ1-1, with TRBD1 as a possible D gene (5 bases). CDR1 and CDR2 from the germline V gene are SGHTA and FQGNSA. The CDR3 has 13 amino acids. Trimming removed 3 bases at V and 2 bases at J, with 7 bases between. The CDR3 nucleotides read TGTGCCAGCAGCTTGGGACGTAACACTGAAGCTTTCTTT. Translation: CASSLGRNTEAFF. The entire variable domain, with the rest obtained from reference TRBV7-2 and TRBJ1-1, is as follows: GAGVSQSPSNKVTEKGKDVELRCDPISGHTALYWYRQSLGQGLEFLIYFQGNSAPDKSGLPSDRFSAERTGGSVSTLTIQRTQQEDSAVYLCASSLGRNTEAFFGQGTRLTVV.

The CDR3 nucleotides read TGTGCCAGCAGAAATAGCAATCAGCCCCAGCATTTT. This translates into CASRNSNQPQHF. This sequence joins TRBV2 and TRBJ1-5; D call uncertain. Trimming removed 6 bases at V and 0 bases at J, with 3 bases between. The CDR3 consists of 12 residues. Looked up from germline, CDR1 is SNHLY and CDR2 is FYNNEI.

The rearrangement uses TRBV7-2 and TRBJ2-7; D is possibly TRBD1 (6 bases). The CDR3 consists of 18 residues. Germline loops: CDR1 SGHTA, CDR2 FQGNSA. The ends were cut back, 2 bases at V and 2 bases at J, with 22 bases in the middle. CDR3 sequence reads: CASSLISPGPEGAYEQYF. The CDR3 DNA reads TGTGCCAGCAGCTTAATTAGTCCGGGACCCGAGGGGGCCTACGAGCAGTACTTC.

The chain employs TRBV6-5 and TRBJ2-7; 9 bases fit TRBD1. The CDR3 is 14 residues long. Germline V lookup: CDR1 MNHEY, CDR2 SVGAGI. The V and J ends lost 6 bases and 5 bases, in that order; junction bases with no gene match: 8. The CDR3, as DNA: TGTGCCAGCAGCAACAGGGGGCGCTGGAACGAGCAGTACTTC. It encodes CASSNRGRWNEQYF.

This chain uses TRBV10-3 with TRBJ1-5, with unresolved D. The germline V and J ends were trimmed by 6 bases and 6 bases, with 12 bases remaining between them. This CDR3 is built from 13 residues. In germline, CDR1 is ENHRY, CDR2 SYGVKD. This CDR3 reads CAIRQGSGQPQHF. CDR3 in DNA: TGTGCCATCAGGCAAGGGTCGGGTCAGCCCCAGCATTTT.

The rearrangement uses TRBV7-9 and TRBJ2-3, with D maybe TRBD1 (6 bases). V gave up 10 bases and J gave up 1 base, with 15 bases separating them. The CDR3 runs to 14 residues. Germline V gene lookup returns CDR1 SEHNR and CDR2 FQNEAQ (reference sequence). The DNA for the CDR3 is TGTGCCACCCAGTGGGCAGGGGGCACAGATACGCAGTATTTT. This encodes CATQWAGGTDTQYF.

The chain carries TRBV4-2 and TRBJ2-1, with 8 bases lining up with TRBD2. Unmatched junction bases numbered 10, after V lost 0 bases and J lost 6 bases. Germline CDR1 and CDR2: LGHNA and YNFKEQ. The CDR3 covers 17 residues. CDR3 protein: CASSQDPSGGPSNEQFF. CDR3 DNA: TGTGCCAGCAGCCAAGATCCGTCGGGGGGGCCCTCCAATGAGCAGTTCTTC.

The V call is TRBV19, the J call TRBJ1-4; D remains ambiguous. Looked up from germline, CDR1 is LNHDA and CDR2 is SQIVND (reference sequence). The CDR3 extends over 16 amino acids. V lost 7 bases, J lost 0 bases, and 15 bases lay in between. DNA of the CDR3: TGTGCCAGTACCTCATTGATGGCTGCAACTAATGAAAAACTGTTTTTT. Amino acid sequence: CASTSLMAATNEKLFF.

The CDR3 DNA follows: TGTGCCAGCAGCTTAGTCCCGGTTAAGAACACTGAAGCTTTCTTT. It codes for CASSLVPVKNTEAFF. This chain links TRBV7-8 with TRBJ1-1; D ambiguous. V was shortened by 1 base and J by 1 base, with 10 bases between the two germline ends. The CDR3 is made up of 15 amino acids. CDR1 is SGHVS, CDR2 FQNEAQ, per germline.

The V call is TRBV27, the J call TRBJ2-6; the match to TRBD1 covers 9 bases. Germline V gene data show CDR1 as MNHEY and CDR2 as SMNVEV (reference sequence). The CDR3 consists of 17 residues. The trim removed 6 bases at V and 3 bases at J, leaving 9 bases unmatched. CDR3 DNA: TGTGCCAGCAGGGGACAGGGCCCCGCGATTGGGGCCAACGTCCTGACTTTC. Encoded protein: CASRGQGPAIGANVLTF.

The chain has TRBV4-2 and TRBJ1-3; D remains unclear. The CDR3 spans 17 residues. With 2 bases removed from V and 0 bases from J, the gap between germline ends came to 14 bases. From germline, CDR1 is LGHNA and CDR2 YNFKEQ. The CDR3: CASSQKEEIFSGNTIYF. CDR3 coding DNA: TGTGCCAGCAGCCAAAAGGAGGAAATCTTCTCTGGAAACACCATATATTTT.